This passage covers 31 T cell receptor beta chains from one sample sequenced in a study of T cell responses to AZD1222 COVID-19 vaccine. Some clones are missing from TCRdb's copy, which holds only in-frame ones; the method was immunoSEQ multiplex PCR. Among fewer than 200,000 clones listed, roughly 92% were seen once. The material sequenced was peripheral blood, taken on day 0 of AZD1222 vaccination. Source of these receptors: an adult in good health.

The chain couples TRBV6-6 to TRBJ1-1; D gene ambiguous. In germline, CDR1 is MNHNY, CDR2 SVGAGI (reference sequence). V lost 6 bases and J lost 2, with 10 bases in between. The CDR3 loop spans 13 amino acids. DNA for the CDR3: TGTGCCAGCAGCCGCCCCCCCAACACTGAAGCTTTCTTT. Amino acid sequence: CASSRPPNTEAFF.

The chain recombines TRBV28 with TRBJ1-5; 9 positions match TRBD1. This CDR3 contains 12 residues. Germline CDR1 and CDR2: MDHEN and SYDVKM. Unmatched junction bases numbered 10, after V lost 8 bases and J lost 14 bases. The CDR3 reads CASHRDRAREHF. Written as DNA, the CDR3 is TGTGCCAGCCACCGGGACAGGGCCCGAGAGCATTTT.

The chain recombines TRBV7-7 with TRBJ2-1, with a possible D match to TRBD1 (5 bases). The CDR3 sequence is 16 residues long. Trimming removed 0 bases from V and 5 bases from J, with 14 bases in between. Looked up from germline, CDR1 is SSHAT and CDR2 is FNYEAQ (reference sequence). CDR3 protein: CASSLAPQGSHNEQFF. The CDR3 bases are TGTGCCAGCAGCTTAGCCCCGCAGGGTTCGCACAATGAGCAGTTCTTC.

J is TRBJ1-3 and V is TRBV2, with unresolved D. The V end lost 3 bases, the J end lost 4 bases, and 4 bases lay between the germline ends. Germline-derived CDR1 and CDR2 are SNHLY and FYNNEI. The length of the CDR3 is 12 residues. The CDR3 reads CASSEEGNTIYF. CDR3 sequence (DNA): TGTGCCAGCAGTGAGGAGGGAAACACCATATATTTT.

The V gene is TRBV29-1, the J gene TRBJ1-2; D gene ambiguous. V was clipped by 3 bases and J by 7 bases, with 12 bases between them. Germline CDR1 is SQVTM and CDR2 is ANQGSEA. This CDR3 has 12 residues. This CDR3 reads CSVDWEVLGYTF. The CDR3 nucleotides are TGCAGCGTTGACTGGGAGGTCCTTGGCTACACCTTC.

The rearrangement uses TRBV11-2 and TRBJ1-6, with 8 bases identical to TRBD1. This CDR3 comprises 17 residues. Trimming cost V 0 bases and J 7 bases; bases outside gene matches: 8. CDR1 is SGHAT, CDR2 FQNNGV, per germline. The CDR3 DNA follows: TGTGCCAGCAGCTTAGATCCGGGACAGGCTCGGAATTCACCCCTCCACTTT. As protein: CASSLDPGQARNSPLHF.

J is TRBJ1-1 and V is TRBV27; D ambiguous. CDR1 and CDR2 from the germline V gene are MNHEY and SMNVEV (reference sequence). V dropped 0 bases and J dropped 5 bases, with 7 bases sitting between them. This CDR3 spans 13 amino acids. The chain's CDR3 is CASSLSRITEAFF. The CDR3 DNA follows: TGTGCCAGCAGTTTATCGAGGATAACTGAAGCTTTCTTT.

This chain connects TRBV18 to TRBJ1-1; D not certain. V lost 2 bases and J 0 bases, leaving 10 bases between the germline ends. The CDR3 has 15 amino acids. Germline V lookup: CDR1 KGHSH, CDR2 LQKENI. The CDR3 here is CASSPSVGLNTEAFF. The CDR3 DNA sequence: TGTGCCAGCTCACCATCCGTGGGCCTGAACACTGAAGCTTTCTTT.

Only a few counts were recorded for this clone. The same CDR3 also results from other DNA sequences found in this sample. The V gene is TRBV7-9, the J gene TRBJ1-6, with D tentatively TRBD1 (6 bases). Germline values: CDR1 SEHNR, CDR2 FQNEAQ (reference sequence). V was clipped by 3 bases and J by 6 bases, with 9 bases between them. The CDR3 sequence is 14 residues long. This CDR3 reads CASSLGRGNSPLHF. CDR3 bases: TGTGCCAGCAGCTTGGGCAGGGGTAATTCACCCCTCCACTTT.

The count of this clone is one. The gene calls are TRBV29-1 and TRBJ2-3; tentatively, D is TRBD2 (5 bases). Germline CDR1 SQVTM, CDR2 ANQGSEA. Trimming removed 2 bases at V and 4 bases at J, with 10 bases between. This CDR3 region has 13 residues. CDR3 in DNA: TGCAGCGTTGAACGGACTCCCCCAGATACGCAGTATTTT. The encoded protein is CSVERTPPDTQYF.

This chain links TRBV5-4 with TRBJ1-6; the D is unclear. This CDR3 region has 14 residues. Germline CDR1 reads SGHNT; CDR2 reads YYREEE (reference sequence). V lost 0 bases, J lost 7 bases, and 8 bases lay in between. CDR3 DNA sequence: TGTGCCAGCAGCTTGGTGTCCGAAAATTCACCCCTCCACTTT. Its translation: CASSLVSENSPLHF.

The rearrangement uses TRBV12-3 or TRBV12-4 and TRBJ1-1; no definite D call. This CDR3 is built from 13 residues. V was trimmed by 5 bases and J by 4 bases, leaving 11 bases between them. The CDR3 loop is CASSTPAGTEAFF. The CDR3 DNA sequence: TGTGCCAGCAGTACCCCCGCCGGCACTGAAGCTTTCTTT.

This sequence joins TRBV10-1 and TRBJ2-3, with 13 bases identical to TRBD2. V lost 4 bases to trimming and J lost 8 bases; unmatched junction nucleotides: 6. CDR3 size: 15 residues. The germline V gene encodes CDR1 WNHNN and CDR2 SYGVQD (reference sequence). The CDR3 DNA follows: TGCGCCAGCAGTGCGCGGACTAGCGGGAGTTCTACGCAGTATTTT. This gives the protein CASSARTSGSSTQYF.

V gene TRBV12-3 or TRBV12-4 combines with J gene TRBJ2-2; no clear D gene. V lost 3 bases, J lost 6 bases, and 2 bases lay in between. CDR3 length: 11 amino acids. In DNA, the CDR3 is TGTGCCAGCAGTTTGTCCGGGGAGCTGTTTTTT. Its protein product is CASSLSGELFF.

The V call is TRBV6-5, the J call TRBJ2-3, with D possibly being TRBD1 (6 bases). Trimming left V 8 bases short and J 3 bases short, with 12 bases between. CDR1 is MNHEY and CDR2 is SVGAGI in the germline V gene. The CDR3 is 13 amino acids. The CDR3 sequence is CASGTRRTDTQYF. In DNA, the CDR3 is TGTGCCAGCGGGACAAGGAGGACAGATACGCAGTATTTT.

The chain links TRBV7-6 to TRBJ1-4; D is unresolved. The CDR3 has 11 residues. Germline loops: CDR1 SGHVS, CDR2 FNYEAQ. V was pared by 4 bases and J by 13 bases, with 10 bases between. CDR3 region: CASSSKHLLFF. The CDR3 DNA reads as TGTGCCAGCAGCTCTAAGCATTTACTGTTTTTT.

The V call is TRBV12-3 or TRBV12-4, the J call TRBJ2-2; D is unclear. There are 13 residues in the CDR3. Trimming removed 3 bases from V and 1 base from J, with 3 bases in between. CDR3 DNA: TGTGCCAGCAGTTTGGGGAACACCGGGGAGCTGTTTTTT. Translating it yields CASSLGNTGELFF.

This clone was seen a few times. DNA of the CDR3: TGTGCCAGCAGCCAGACAGGCTACGAGCAGTACTTC. Protein: CASSQTGYEQYF. The J gene is TRBJ2-7, the V gene TRBV7-9; tentative D call: TRBD1 (6 bases). The CDR3 contains 12 residues. Germline-derived CDR1 and CDR2 are SEHNR and FQNEAQ (reference sequence). V lost 5 bases to trimming and J lost 3 bases, with 8 bases between them.

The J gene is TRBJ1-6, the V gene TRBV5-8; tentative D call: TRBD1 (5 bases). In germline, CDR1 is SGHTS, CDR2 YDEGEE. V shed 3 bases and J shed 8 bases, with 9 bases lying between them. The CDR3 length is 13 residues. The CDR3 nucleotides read TGTGCCAGCAGCTGGGGGGGGTATTCACCCCTCCACTTT. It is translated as CASSWGGYSPLHF.

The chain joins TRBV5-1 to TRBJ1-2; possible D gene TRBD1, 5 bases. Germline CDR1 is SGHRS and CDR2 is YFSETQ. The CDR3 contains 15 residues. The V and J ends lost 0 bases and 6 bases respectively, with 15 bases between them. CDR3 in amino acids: CASSLADGQGNGYTF. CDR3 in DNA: TGCGCCAGCAGCTTGGCCGATGGGCAGGGAAATGGCTACACCTTC.

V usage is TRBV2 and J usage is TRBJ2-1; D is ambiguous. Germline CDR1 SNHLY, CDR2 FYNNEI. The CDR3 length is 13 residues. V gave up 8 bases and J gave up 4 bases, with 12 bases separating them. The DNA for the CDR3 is TGTGCCAGCGAGAACTCTTTTTACAATGAGCAGTTCTTC. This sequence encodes CASENSFYNEQFF.

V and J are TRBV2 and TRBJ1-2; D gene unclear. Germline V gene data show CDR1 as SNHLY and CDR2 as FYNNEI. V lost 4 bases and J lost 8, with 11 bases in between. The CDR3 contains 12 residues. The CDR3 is CASSGHFDGYTF. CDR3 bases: TGTGCCAGCAGTGGACATTTTGACGGCTACACCTTC.

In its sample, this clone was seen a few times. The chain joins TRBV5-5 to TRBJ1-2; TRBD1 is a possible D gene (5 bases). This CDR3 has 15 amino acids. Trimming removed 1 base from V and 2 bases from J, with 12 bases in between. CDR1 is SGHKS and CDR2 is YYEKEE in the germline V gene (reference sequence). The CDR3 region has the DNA TGTGCCAGCAGCTTGCCGGGACGGAACAACTATGGCTACACCTTC. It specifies CASSLPGRNNYGYTF. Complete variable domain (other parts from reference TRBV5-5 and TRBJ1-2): DAGVTQSPTHLIKTRGQQVTLRCSPISGHKSVSWYQQVLGQGPQFIFQYYEKEERGRGNFPDRFSARQFPNYSSELNVNALLLGDSALYLCASSLPGRNNYGYTFGSGTRLTVV.

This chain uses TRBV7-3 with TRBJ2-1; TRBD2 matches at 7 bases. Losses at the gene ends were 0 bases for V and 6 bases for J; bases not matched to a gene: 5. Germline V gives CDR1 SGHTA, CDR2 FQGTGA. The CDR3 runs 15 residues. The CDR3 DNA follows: TGTGCCAGCAGCTTAACGGCGGGGGTGCGCAATGAGCAGTTCTTC. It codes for CASSLTAGVRNEQFF. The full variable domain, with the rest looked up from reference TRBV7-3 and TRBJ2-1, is GAGVSQTPSNKVTEKGKYVELRCDPISGHTALYWYRQSLGQGPEFLIYFQGTGAADDSGLPNDRFFAVRPEGSVSTLKIQRTERGDSAVYLCASSLTAGVRNEQFFGPGTRLTVL.

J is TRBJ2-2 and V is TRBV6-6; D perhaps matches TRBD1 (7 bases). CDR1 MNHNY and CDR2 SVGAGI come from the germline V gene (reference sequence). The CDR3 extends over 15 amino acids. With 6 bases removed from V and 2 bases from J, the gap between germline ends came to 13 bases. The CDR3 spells CASSNRGLNTGELFF. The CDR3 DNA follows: TGTGCCAGCAGCAACAGGGGACTCAACACCGGGGAGCTGTTTTTT.

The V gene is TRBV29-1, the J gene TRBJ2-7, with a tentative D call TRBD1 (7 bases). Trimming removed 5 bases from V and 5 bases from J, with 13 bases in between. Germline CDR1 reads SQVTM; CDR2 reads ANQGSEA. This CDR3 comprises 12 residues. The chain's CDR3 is CSVYQGGHEQYF. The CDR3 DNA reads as TGCAGCGTTTATCAGGGGGGCCACGAGCAGTACTTC.

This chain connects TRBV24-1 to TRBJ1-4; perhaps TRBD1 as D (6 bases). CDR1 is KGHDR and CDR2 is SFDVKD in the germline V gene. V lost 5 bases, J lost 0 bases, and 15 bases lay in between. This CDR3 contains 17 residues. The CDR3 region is CATSGPGHFATNEKLFF. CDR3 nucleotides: TGTGCCACCAGTGGACCGGGACATTTTGCAACTAATGAAAAACTGTTTTTT.

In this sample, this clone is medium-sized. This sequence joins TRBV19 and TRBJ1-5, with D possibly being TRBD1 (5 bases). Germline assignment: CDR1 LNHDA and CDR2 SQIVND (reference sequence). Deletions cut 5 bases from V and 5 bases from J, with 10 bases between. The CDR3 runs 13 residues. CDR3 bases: TGTGCCAGTAGTGAAGGGGAGCATCAGCCCCAGCATTTT. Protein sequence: CASSEGEHQPQHF.

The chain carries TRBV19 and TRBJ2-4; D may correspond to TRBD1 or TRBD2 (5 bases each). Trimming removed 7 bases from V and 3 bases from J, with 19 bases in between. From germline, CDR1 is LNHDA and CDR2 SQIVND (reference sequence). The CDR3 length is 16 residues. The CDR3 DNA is TGTGCCAGTAACTTCTCCCCCGGGGCGGTCAAAAACATTCAGTACTTC. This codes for CASNFSPGAVKNIQYF.

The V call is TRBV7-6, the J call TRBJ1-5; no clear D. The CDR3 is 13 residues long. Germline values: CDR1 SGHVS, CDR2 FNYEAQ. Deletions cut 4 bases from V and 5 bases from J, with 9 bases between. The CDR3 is CASSSTRDQPQHF. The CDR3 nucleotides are TGTGCCAGCAGCTCCACAAGGGATCAGCCCCAGCATTTT.

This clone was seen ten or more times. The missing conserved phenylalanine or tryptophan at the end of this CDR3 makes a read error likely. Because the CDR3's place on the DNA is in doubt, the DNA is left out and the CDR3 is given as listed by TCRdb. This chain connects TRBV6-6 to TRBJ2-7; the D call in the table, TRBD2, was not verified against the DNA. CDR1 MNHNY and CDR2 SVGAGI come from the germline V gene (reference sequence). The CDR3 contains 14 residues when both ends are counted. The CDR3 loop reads CAAQKEAVVGLFSI.